A single sample gave rise to the 22 T cell receptor beta chains below, sequenced in a study of technical replicates of blood from a handful of donors. TCRdb keeps only in-frame clones here, not all; method: immunoSEQ multiplex PCR. Of about 74,000 clones listed, 95% are singletons. The specimen sequenced was T cells isolated from PBMCs. Receptor source: a human donor in good health.

The chain has TRBV6-1 and TRBJ1-2; D unresolved. The CDR3 is 13 residues long. The V end was cut by 8 bases, the J end by 3 bases, with 13 bases between. Germline CDR1 MNHNS, CDR2 SASEGT. This chain's CDR3 is CASARGQDYGYTF. The CDR3 bases are TGTGCCAGCGCCCGGGGTCAGGACTATGGCTACACCTTC.

V is TRBV10-3 and J is TRBJ1-1; D is perhaps TRBD1 (6 bases). Germline assignment: CDR1 ENHRY and CDR2 SYGVKD. This CDR3 is built from 13 residues. V shed 3 bases and J shed 3 bases, with 8 bases lying between them. The CDR3 here is CAISESGDTEAFF. CDR3 sequence (DNA): TGTGCCATCAGTGAATCAGGGGACACTGAAGCTTTCTTT.

The rearrangement joins TRBV7-9 to TRBJ1-2; 8 nucleotides align to TRBD1. V gave up 5 bases and J gave up 5 bases; unmatched junction bases: 7. Germline-derived CDR1 and CDR2 are SEHNR and FQNEAQ (reference sequence). The CDR3 is made up of 14 amino acids. CDR3 residues: CASSVDRGSYGYTF. Here the CDR3 DNA reads TGTGCCAGCAGCGTCGACAGGGGATCGTATGGCTACACCTTC.

The J gene is TRBJ1-1, the V gene TRBV7-8; D not resolved. The germline V and J ends were trimmed by 2 bases and 4 bases, with 8 bases remaining between them. Germline V gene sequence: CDR1 SGHVS, CDR2 FQNEAQ. The CDR3 consists of 13 residues. The DNA for the CDR3 is TGTGCCAGCAGCTTATCGGGTGGCACTGAAGCTTTCTTT. It codes for CASSLSGGTEAFF.

The chain employs TRBV2 and TRBJ1-5; D ambiguous. Trimming stripped 3 bases from V and 0 bases from J, with 9 bases between. This CDR3 region has 15 residues. CDR1 is SNHLY, CDR2 FYNNEI, per germline. CDR3 coding DNA: TGTGCCAGCAGTGACCGGGTCTATAGCAATCAGCCCCAGCATTTT. Protein sequence: CASSDRVYSNQPQHF.

This clone appeared a single time. The CDR3 nucleotides read TGTGCCTGGAGTGTACAAATCGGGAGGGGGGATTCACCCCTCCACTTT. Protein product: CAWSVQIGRGDSPLHF. The rearrangement links TRBV30 to TRBJ1-6, with D perhaps TRBD1 (6 bases). The CDR3 sequence is 16 residues long. V shed 0 bases and J shed 8 bases, with 17 bases lying between them. CDR1 GTSNPN and CDR2 SVGIG come from the germline V gene (reference sequence).

The chain carries TRBV6-5 and TRBJ2-2; a possible D gene is TRBD2 (5 bases). Germline lookup yields CDR1 MNHEY and CDR2 SVGAGI. V shed 4 bases and J shed 2 bases, with 11 bases lying between them. The CDR3 runs to 15 residues. The CDR3 DNA follows: TGTGCCAGCAGTTCTACCCCGGGAAACACCGGGGAGCTGTTTTTT. This gives the protein CASSSTPGNTGELFF.

The CDR3 loop is CAGGGCRTQYF. The CDR3 DNA reads as TGCGCCGGGGGGGGGTGCAGGACGCAGTACTTC. This chain uses TRBV5-1 with TRBJ2-7, with 7 bases lining up with TRBD2. V was pared by 10 bases and J by 9 bases, with 10 bases of the junction left unmatched. The CDR3 runs 11 residues. Germline CDR1 SGHRS, CDR2 YFSETQ.

The rearrangement joins TRBV7-6 to TRBJ2-1; D is possibly TRBD1 (6 bases). In germline, CDR1 is SGHVS, CDR2 FNYEAQ. The V and J ends lost 5 bases and 12 bases respectively, with 14 bases between them. CDR3 length equals 12 residues. The CDR3 is CASSTTGTRQFF. The CDR3 DNA reads TGTGCCAGCAGCACGACCGGGACAAGGCAGTTCTTC.

V usage is TRBV7-9 and J usage is TRBJ1-1; D ambiguous. Germline assignment: CDR1 SEHNR and CDR2 FQNEAQ (reference sequence). With 11 bases removed from V and 6 bases from J, the gap between germline ends came to 13 bases. CDR3 size: 11 residues. CDR3: CAGGGVAEAFF. For the CDR3, the DNA is TGTGCCGGCGGCGGCGTTGCTGAAGCTTTCTTT.

The J gene is TRBJ1-1, the V gene TRBV5-4; 9 nucleotides agree with TRBD1. CDR1 SGHNT and CDR2 YYREEE come from the germline V gene (reference sequence). V was clipped by 2 bases and J by 6 bases; unmatched bases: 5. This CDR3 contains 14 residues. CDR3 in amino acids: CASSLQGAYPEAFF. CDR3 nucleotide sequence: TGTGCCAGCAGCTTACAGGGGGCTTATCCTGAAGCTTTCTTT. The full variable domain, with the rest looked up from reference TRBV5-4 and TRBJ1-1, is ETGVTQSPTHLIKTRGQQVTLRCSSQSGHNTVSWYQQALGQGPQFIFQYYREEENGRGNFPPRFSGLQFPNYSSELNVNALELDDSALYLCASSLQGAYPEAFFGQGTRLTVV.

This clone came up once. The rearrangement links TRBV6-1 to TRBJ1-1; tentatively, D is TRBD1 (5 bases). The V gene lost 1 base and the J gene lost 6 bases, with 21 bases spanning the gap. Germline loops: CDR1 MNHNS, CDR2 SASEGT. This CDR3 is built from 17 residues. This chain's CDR3 is CASSEGRDVLGGAEAFF. The CDR3, as DNA: TGTGCCAGCAGTGAAGGAAGGGACGTGCTCGGAGGGGCTGAAGCTTTCTTT.

The V gene is TRBV27, the J gene TRBJ2-3; 12 nucleotides match TRBD2. Germline CDR1 and CDR2: MNHEY and SMNVEV (reference sequence). Trimming at V came to 6 bases and at J to 3 bases, leaving 4 bases not matched to a gene. The CDR3 has 15 amino acids. In nucleotides, the CDR3 is TGTGCCAGCAGCCGACTAGCGGGAGCGACAGATACGCAGTATTTT. Encoded protein: CASSRLAGATDTQYF.

This chain links TRBV5-4 with TRBJ2-7, with 7 bases that match TRBD2. With V trimmed by 0 bases and J by 6 bases, 6 bases remained unmatched. Looked up from germline, CDR1 is SGHNT and CDR2 is YYREEE (reference sequence). The CDR3 consists of 14 residues. The chain's CDR3 is CASSLEAGPLEQYF. CDR3 sequence (DNA): TGTGCCAGCAGCTTGGAAGCGGGACCCCTCGAGCAGTACTTC.

The chain has TRBV28 and TRBJ2-7; D unresolved. The ends were cut back, 6 bases at V and 7 bases at J, with 10 bases in the middle. This CDR3 is built from 11 residues. The V gene's germline CDR1 is MDHEN and CDR2 SYDVKM. This CDR3 reads CASSSNSEQYF. As DNA, the CDR3 is TGTGCCAGCAGCTCAAACAGTGAGCAGTACTTC. Full variable domain (remainder filled in from reference TRBV28 and TRBJ2-7): DVKVTQSSRYLVKRTGEKVFLECVQDMDHENMFWYRQDPGLGLRLIYFSYDVKMKEKGDIPEGYSVSREKKERFSLILESASTNQTSMYLCASSSNSEQYFGPGTRLTVT.

This chain uses TRBV7-2 with TRBJ2-7, with D unresolved. The CDR3 has 15 amino acids. Trimming took 3 bases from V and 0 from J, leaving 12 bases between them. The germline V gene has CDR1 SGHTA and CDR2 FQGNSA. The CDR3 spells CASSFQDTFSYEQYF. CDR3 DNA: TGTGCCAGCAGCTTCCAAGACACCTTCTCCTACGAGCAGTACTTC.

In this sample, this clone turned up once. V and J are TRBV2 and TRBJ2-1; 7 nucleotides align to TRBD2. Germline lookup yields CDR1 SNHLY and CDR2 FYNNEI. Trimming removed 10 bases from V and 3 bases from J; junction bases left unmatched: 9. CDR3 size: 14 residues. CDR3 loop: CATKFAGVYNEQFF. CDR3 sequence (DNA): TGTGCCACCAAATTTGCGGGAGTCTACAATGAGCAGTTCTTC.

The CDR3 nucleotides are TGTGCCAGCAGCCCCGGACAGGGAGGGTATGGCTACACCTTC. Translation: CASSPGQGGYGYTF. The chain recombines TRBV7-3 with TRBJ1-2, with TRBD1 identical over 8 bases. J was trimmed by 5 bases and V by 5 bases; bases with no gene match: 7. This CDR3 has 14 amino acids. The V gene's germline CDR1 is SGHTA and CDR2 FQGTGA.

The rearrangement uses TRBV11-2 and TRBJ2-3; D call uncertain. Trimming removed 3 bases from V and 2 bases from J, with 6 bases in between. Germline V gene lookup returns CDR1 SGHAT and CDR2 FQNNGV. This CDR3 is 13 amino acids long. The CDR3: CASSFLDTDTQYF. CDR3 coding DNA: TGTGCCAGCAGCTTTTTAGACACAGATACGCAGTATTTT.

The J gene is TRBJ2-6, the V gene TRBV27, with D perhaps TRBD2 (6 bases). This CDR3 has 16 residues. The V gene's germline CDR1 is MNHEY and CDR2 SMNVEV (reference sequence). V was shortened by 2 bases and J by 2 bases, with 10 bases between the two germline ends. Written as DNA, the CDR3 is TGTGCCAGCAGTTTAGCGTGGGGGGCTGGGGCCAACGTCCTGACTTTC. This codes for CASSLAWGAGANVLTF.

The CDR3 DNA reads as TGTGCCAGCAGCGTACAGGCCAGCTCCTACGAGCAGTACTTC. Translation gives CASSVQASSYEQYF. This chain connects TRBV2 to TRBJ2-7; TRBD1 might be the D (5 bases). CDR1 SNHLY and CDR2 FYNNEI come from the germline V gene. Trimming pared 6 bases from V and 0 bases from J, leaving 12 bases between. This CDR3 comprises 14 residues.

V gene TRBV7-2 combines with J gene TRBJ2-3, with 7 bases fitting TRBD2. CDR3 size: 15 residues. Trimming at V came to 2 bases and at J to 5 bases, leaving 7 bases not matched to a gene. CDR1 and CDR2 (germline): SGHTA, FQGNSA. Written as DNA, the CDR3 is TGTGCCAGCAGCTTAACACGGCGGGAGCAAGATACGCAGTATTTT. Protein: CASSLTRREQDTQYF.